This TCR beta chain was found in a study of blood T cell repertoires in COVID-19. Study-level information: Samples taken during acute and convalescent COVID-19 were collected in the United States, Italy and Spain. Sample material is recorded as cDNA or gDNA derived from T cells, B-cell-depleted T cells, or PBMCs.

Authors' processing steps: Counts of nucleated cells, estimated from reference gene primer amplification, were obtained. Clones were sequenced by immunoSEQ multiplex PCR, and TCRdb holds only the in-frame ones, with some missing. V and J calls and clone size follow that table, whereas D and trimming were derived from the DNA. The data contain tens of thousands of clones, 89% of them seen just once; the ten biggest clones take up roughly 4.5%. Germline V CDR1 and CDR2: MNHEY, SVGAGI. The CDR3 contains 14 residues. V was shortened by 9 bases and J by 3 bases, with 18 bases between the two germline ends. This clone came up a few times.

Sequencing used peripheral blood. V is TRBV6-5 and J is TRBJ2-7; no firm D call. This clonotype was sampled from a woman aged 45 to 65 with active COVID-19. The CDR3 loop is CASPSKTAYYEQYF. The DNA of the CDR3 is TGTGCCAGTCCTTCTAAAACAGCTTACTACGAGCAGTACTTC.